This is a list of T cell receptor beta chains from one sample in a study of blood T cell dynamics during melanoma immunotherapy. Profiled with immunoSEQ multiplex PCR; TCRdb holds only in-frame clones, not every one. The sample includes around 10,000 clones, 75% to 85% seen only once; the top ten take 20% to 25%. The sample in question was blood, obtained from a patient treated with checkpoint blockade. The origin of the receptors is a human donor with melanoma. Each CDR3 is given with its conserved first and last residue. Each record gives: V gene, J gene, D gene, clone size, CDR3 protein, CDR3 DNA. The D gene is left open where the match is weak. Clone size is not always given. Where it is, it says once, few, many or a class for expanded clones.

TRBV7-8	TRBJ2-3	TRBD2	.	CASSFPSSGTDTQYF	TGTGCCAGCAGCTTCCCCTCTAGCGGGACAGATACGCAGTATTTT
TRBV5-1	TRBJ1-1	TRBD1	few	CASSRDRINTEAFF	TGCGCCAGCAGCAGGGACAGGATCAACACTGAAGCTTTCTTT
TRBV5-6	TRBJ1-2	TRBD1	once	CASRGAGTGADGYTF	TGTGCCAGTAGGGGAGCCGGGACAGGGGCGGATGGCTACACCTTC
TRBV18	TRBJ2-1	TRBD2	.	CASSPPLAGEDEQFF	TGTGCCAGCTCACCGCCCCTAGCGGGGGAGGATGAGCAGTTCTTC
TRBV18	TRBJ2-3	TRBD1	.	CASSLGTGINTDTQYF	TGTGCCAGCTCCCTTGGGACAGGGATAAACACAGATACGCAGTATTTT
TRBV27	TRBJ1-6	.	few	CASSLSPGAPGIPLHF	TGTGCCAGCAGTTTATCTCCAGGAGCCCCCGGAATACCCCTCCACTTT
TRBV27	TRBJ2-6	.	.	CASSFFGSRGGANVLTF	TGTGCCAGCAGTTTTTTCGGGAGTCGGGGTGGGGCCAACGTCCTGACTTTC
TRBV7-9	TRBJ2-1	.	.	CASSARGENYNEQFF	TGTGCCAGCAGCGCCCGCGGCGAGAACTACAATGAGCAGTTCTTC
TRBV4-2	TRBJ1-2	TRBD1	few	CASSTSLGGDGYTF	TGTGCCAGCAGCACTTCCCTAGGGGGCGATGGCTACACCTTC
TRBV6-1	TRBJ2-1	TRBD2	.	CASGREAQGEQFF	TGTGCCAGCGGACGGGAGGCCCAAGGTGAGCAGTTCTTC
TRBV30	TRBJ2-5	TRBD2	.	CAWGGLAGGPRYQETQYF	TGTGCCTGGGGAGGACTAGCGGGAGGGCCTAGGTACCAAGAGACCCAGTACTTC
TRBV6-6	TRBJ1-6	.	few	CASGPSDSPLHF	TGTGCCAGCGGCCCGTCGGATTCACCCCTCCACTTT
TRBV29-1	TRBJ2-3	.	few	CSVGASGTDTQYF	TGCAGCGTTGGGGCTAGCGGCACAGATACGCAGTATTTT
TRBV7-9	TRBJ2-7	.	once	CASSSITYEQYF	TGTGCCAGCAGTTCAATAACCTACGAGCAGTACTTC
TRBV28	TRBJ2-7	.	.	CASSLAGAFYEQYF	TGTGCCAGCAGTTTAGCAGGGGCTTTCTACGAGCAGTACTTC
TRBV7-8	TRBJ2-5	TRBD2	.	CASSFLSGGAGGTQYF	TGTGCCAGCAGCTTTCTCAGCGGGGGGGCCGGAGGGACCCAGTACTTC
TRBV5-1	TRBJ1-1	.	.	CASSDRMNTEAFF	TGCGCCAGCAGTGACAGGATGAACACTGAAGCTTTCTTT
TRBV20-1	TRBJ1-1	.	.	CSASEQIEAFF	TGCAGTGCTAGTGAACAGATTGAAGCTTTCTTT
TRBV29-1	TRBJ2-1	.	.	CSVSRDLSEQFF	TGCAGCGTTTCCCGGGACTTAAGTGAGCAGTTCTTC
TRBV5-2	TRBJ1-1	.	few	CASSQVDRGPLMNTEAFF	TGTGCCAGCAGCCAAGTGGACAGGGGGCCTCTCATGAACACTGAAGCTTTCTTT